These 26 T cell receptor beta chains were all obtained from the same sample, sequenced in a study of OX40 agonist ivuxolimab in advanced cancers. Sequencing was performed with immunoSEQ multiplex PCR; in TCRdb, only in-frame clones are kept and a portion is missing. The sample consists of around 100,000 clones, around 92% of them appearing once. The sample consisted of CD4+ or CD8+ T cells sorted from blood, taken in a trial of the OX40 agonist ivuxolimab. The receptor source for this set is an adult with an advanced solid tumor such as melanoma, head and neck, liver or kidney cancer.

The gene calls are TRBV15 and TRBJ2-5, with D perhaps TRBD1 (6 bases). Per the germline V gene, CDR1 is LNHNV and CDR2 is YYDKDF (reference sequence). The V gene lost 3 bases and the J gene lost 4 bases, with 21 bases spanning the gap. This CDR3 is 17 amino acids long. The CDR3 is CATSRRWGPGSTETQYF. The CDR3 DNA is TGTGCCACCAGCAGGCGTTGGGGGCCAGGGTCGACAGAGACCCAGTACTTC.

The chain links TRBV5-1 to TRBJ1-6, with 7 bases aligning to TRBD1. The CDR3 length is 18 residues. The V segment lost 4 bases and the J segment 0 bases; nucleotides outside the gene matches: 10. Looked up from germline, CDR1 is SGHRS and CDR2 is YFSETQ. The CDR3 spells CASSPGTAESSYNSPLHF. The CDR3 region has the DNA TGCGCCAGCAGCCCAGGGACAGCAGAGAGCTCCTATAATTCACCCCTCCACTTT.

This chain connects TRBV6-5 to TRBJ1-2, with D perhaps matching TRBD1 (5 bases). CDR1 and CDR2 (germline): MNHEY, SVGAGI. V shed 2 bases and J shed 6 bases, with 10 bases lying between them. The CDR3 runs to 13 residues. DNA for the CDR3: TGTGCCAGCAGTTACCTCGGGGCTGATGGCTACACCTTC. This gives the protein CASSYLGADGYTF.

The table lists this clone with a count of one. The sample holds other DNA sequences that translate to the same CDR3. The chain carries TRBV5-1 and TRBJ1-4; maybe TRBD1 (5 bases). The V gene lost 9 bases and the J gene lost 3 bases, with 12 bases spanning the gap. CDR1 is SGHRS, CDR2 YFSETQ, per germline. This CDR3 contains 13 residues. DNA of the CDR3: TGCGCCACCGGGGACGGGTCTAATGAAAAACTGTTTTTT. It codes for CATGDGSNEKLFF.

This clone was counted a single time. The gene calls are TRBV25-1 and TRBJ1-1; D might be TRBD1 (6 bases). Trimming shortened V by 4 bases and J by 7 bases, and 13 bases separated the two germline ends. Germline V CDR1 and CDR2: MGHDK, SYGVNS. The CDR3 consists of 13 residues. CDR3 bases: TGTGCCAGCAGTGGGACAGCGGTGGGTGAAGCTTTCTTT. It specifies CASSGTAVGEAFF.

The chain couples TRBV5-1 to TRBJ2-1; D not resolved. This CDR3 has 15 residues. V lost 3 bases to trimming and J lost 8 bases, with 18 bases between them. Germline loops: CDR1 SGHRS, CDR2 YFSETQ. The CDR3 reads CASSSESILGYEQFF. The CDR3 nucleotides are TGCGCCAGCAGCTCGGAGTCGATCCTAGGATATGAGCAGTTCTTC.

The chain is built from TRBV28 and TRBJ1-2; D is possibly TRBD1 (5 bases). Germline values: CDR1 MDHEN, CDR2 SYDVKM. The CDR3 is made up of 12 amino acids. The V end lost 2 bases, the J end lost 6 bases, and 7 bases lay between the germline ends. The CDR3 region has the DNA TGTGCCAGCAGTTTACCAGGGCATGGCTACACCTTC. It translates to CASSLPGHGYTF.

This chain connects TRBV9 to TRBJ1-3; 10 bases match TRBD1. Germline trimming cut 0 bases from V and 8 bases from J; bases unmatched to any gene: 5. Germline CDR1 SGDLS, CDR2 YYNGEE. The CDR3 length is 15 residues. Here the CDR3 reads CASSVDPGQGDTIYF. The CDR3 DNA is TGTGCCAGCAGCGTAGACCCCGGACAGGGGGACACCATATATTTT.

The chain couples TRBV6-1 to TRBJ2-7; 9 bases are shared with TRBD1. This CDR3 region has 14 residues. V shed 4 bases and J 4 bases; nucleotides not matched to a gene: 5. Germline CDR1 is MNHNS and CDR2 is SASEGT. CDR3 sequence: CASSGRDRAYEQYF. CDR3 bases: TGTGCCAGCAGTGGCCGGGACAGGGCGTACGAGCAGTACTTC.

This clone occurred a few times. The chain uses TRBV9 and TRBJ2-1; 8 nucleotides match TRBD2. Germline-derived CDR1 and CDR2 are SGDLS and YYNGEE. J lost 6 bases, V lost 4 bases, and 9 bases had no gene match. The CDR3 runs 15 residues. The CDR3 reads CASSPFSGSFNEQFF. The DNA for the CDR3 is TGTGCCAGCAGCCCCTTCAGCGGGAGTTTCAATGAGCAGTTCTTC.

The DNA of the CDR3 is TGTGCCAGCAGCTCCCATTACGAGCAGTGCGTC. It translates to CASSSHYEQCV. The rearrangement links TRBV11-3 to TRBJ2-7, with D unclear. The CDR3 totals 11 residues. Germline CDR1 reads SGHNT; CDR2 reads YENEEA.

This chain links TRBV30 with TRBJ1-1, with a weak D call TRBD1 (6 bases). From germline, CDR1 is GTSNPN and CDR2 SVGIG (reference sequence). The V and J ends lost 2 bases and 0 bases respectively, with 10 bases between them. The CDR3 totals 14 residues. CDR3 sequence (DNA): TGTGCCTGGAGTACTACAGGGATGAACACTGAAGCTTTCTTT. Translation: CAWSTTGMNTEAFF.

This sequence joins TRBV6-5 and TRBJ1-5; the match to TRBD1 covers 8 bases. The CDR3 runs to 15 residues. Germline V CDR1 and CDR2: MNHEY, SVGAGI. V lost 6 bases, J lost 6 bases, and 10 bases stayed unmatched. The CDR3 sequence is CASRQGGAKGQPQHF. The DNA of the CDR3 is TGTGCCAGCAGACAGGGGGGCGCAAAGGGTCAGCCCCAGCATTTT.

The chain recombines TRBV6-6 with TRBJ1-5; D remains unclear. This CDR3 region has 12 residues. Germline V lookup: CDR1 MNHNY, CDR2 SVGAGI (reference sequence). Trimming pared 6 bases from V and 6 bases from J, leaving 9 bases between. The DNA of the CDR3 is TGTGCCAGCAGCATCTTGGCTCAGCCCCAGCATTTT. Its translation is CASSILAQPQHF.

The chain employs TRBV18 and TRBJ2-1; 7 bases fit TRBD2. The CDR3 is 15 residues long. Losses at the gene ends were 6 bases for V and 3 bases for J; bases not matched to a gene: 8. Looked up from germline, CDR1 is KGHSH and CDR2 is LQKENI. The CDR3 loop is CASSPLAASYNEQFF. The CDR3 nucleotides are TGTGCCAGCTCCCCCCTAGCGGCGAGCTACAATGAGCAGTTCTTC. Complete variable domain (other parts from reference TRBV18 and TRBJ2-1): NAGVMQNPRHLVRRRGQEARLRCSPMKGHSHVYWYRQLPEEGLKFMVYLQKENIIDESGMPKERFSAEFPKEGPSILRIQQVVRGDSAAYFCASSPLAASYNEQFFGPGTRLTVL.

The V call is TRBV21-1, the J call TRBJ1-3. TRBV21-1 is a listed pseudogene. This CDR3 spans 15 amino acids. The CDR3 bases are TGTGCCAGCGGACGTTTTGGGGGCTCTGGAAACACCATATATTTT. It codes for CASGRFGGSGNTIYF.

The gene calls are TRBV7-9 and TRBJ2-1; tentative D call: TRBD1 (5 bases). Trimming took off 2 bases at V and 7 bases at J, with 12 bases between the two ends. Germline V CDR1 and CDR2: SEHNR, FQNEAQ (reference sequence). The CDR3 length is 14 residues. For the CDR3, the DNA is TGTGCCAGCAGCTTATTTGGGGCAGGGAATGAGCAGTTCTTC. Its translation is CASSLFGAGNEQFF. The whole variable domain, remainder taken from reference TRBV7-9 and TRBJ2-1, is DTGVSQNPRHKITKRGQNVTFRCDPISEHNRLYWYRQTLGQGPEFLTYFQNEAQLEKSRLLSDRFSAERPKGSFSTLEIQRTEQGDSAMYLCASSLFGAGNEQFFGPGTRLTVL.

The chain carries TRBV2 and TRBJ2-1, with 8 bases aligning to TRBD2. Trimming took 4 bases from V and 0 from J; bases not matched to a gene: 2. The CDR3 contains 15 residues. From germline, CDR1 is SNHLY and CDR2 FYNNEI. CDR3 region: CASSGGRSSYNEQFF. The CDR3 bases are TGTGCCAGCAGTGGCGGGAGGAGCTCCTACAATGAGCAGTTCTTC.

V is TRBV28 and J is TRBJ1-5; D is unresolved. Trimming removed 2 bases from V and 5 bases from J, with 10 bases in between. The CDR3 spans 14 residues. CDR1 is MDHEN and CDR2 is SYDVKM in the germline V gene. In DNA form, the CDR3 reads TGTGCCAGCAGTTTAGCCTCTTTTTATCAGCCCCAGCATTTT. It codes for CASSLASFYQPQHF.

The genes are TRBV6-1 and TRBJ1-2; D remains ambiguous. V dropped 6 bases and J dropped 0 bases, with 14 bases sitting between them. Germline CDR1 is MNHNS and CDR2 is SASEGT. This CDR3 has 15 amino acids. The CDR3 reads CASSLAGVTNYGYTF. In DNA form, the CDR3 reads TGTGCCAGCAGCTTGGCGGGCGTCACTAACTATGGCTACACCTTC.

The V and J genes are TRBV25-1 and TRBJ1-1; D may be TRBD1 (5 bases). Germline-derived CDR1 and CDR2 are MGHDK and SYGVNS. Trimming shortened V by 5 bases and J by 4 bases, and 11 bases separated the two germline ends. This CDR3 contains 13 residues. The CDR3 loop reads CASSQDGGTEAFF. The CDR3 DNA reads TGTGCCAGCAGTCAGGATGGGGGCACTGAAGCTTTCTTT. The full variable domain, completed using reference TRBV25-1 and TRBJ1-1, is EADIYQTPRYLVIGTGKKITLECSQTMGHDKMYWYQQDPGMELHLIHYSYGVNSTEKGDLSSESTVSRIRTEHFPLTLESARPSHTSQYLCASSQDGGTEAFFGQGTRLTVV.

The V gene is TRBV30, the J gene TRBJ2-3; 12 positions agree with TRBD2. CDR1 and CDR2 from the germline V gene are GTSNPN and SVGIG (reference sequence). This CDR3 spans 14 amino acids. With V trimmed by 3 bases and J by 4 bases, 2 bases remained unmatched. In nucleotides, the CDR3 is TGTGCCTGGAGGCTAGCGGGGGGGCCAGATACGCAGTATTTT. It is translated as CAWRLAGGPDTQYF.

CDR3 sequence (DNA): TGTGCCAGCACGAAGGGGAGGAGCTCTGGAAACACCATATATTTT. It codes for CASTKGRSSGNTIYF. This rearrangement joins TRBV6-5 to TRBJ1-3; a weak D match, TRBD1 (5 bases). CDR1 is MNHEY and CDR2 is SVGAGI in the germline V gene. Trimming cost V 7 bases and J 0 bases, with 13 bases left between them. This CDR3 has 15 residues.

This chain uses TRBV9 with TRBJ2-1; TRBD2 agrees at 13 bases. CDR3 length: 17 residues. The V segment lost 0 bases and the J segment 7 bases; nucleotides outside the gene matches: 7. Germline V gene data show CDR1 as SGDLS and CDR2 as YYNGEE. In DNA form, the CDR3 reads TGTGCCAGCAGCGTAGGGCGACTAGCGGGAGGTCTGAATGAGCAGTTCTTC. Translation gives CASSVGRLAGGLNEQFF.

The genes are TRBV6-5 and TRBJ2-1, with D possibly being TRBD2 (6 bases). There are 11 residues in the CDR3. Trimming shortened V by 8 bases and J by 8 bases, and 10 bases separated the two germline ends. Germline CDR1 and CDR2: MNHEY and SVGAGI. CDR3 sequence reads: CASSGLYEQFF. The CDR3 bases are TGTGCCAGCTCCGGACTATATGAGCAGTTCTTC.

This rearrangement joins TRBV6-1 to TRBJ2-5; D unresolved. CDR1 is MNHNS, CDR2 SASEGT, per germline. The CDR3 is 14 residues long. Trimming shortened V by 1 base and J by 5 bases, and 11 bases separated the two germline ends. CDR3 in DNA: TGTGCCAGCAGTGAAGATAGGGTATTGGAGACCCAGTACTTC. Its protein is CASSEDRVLETQYF.